This T cell receptor beta chain was recovered during a study of blood T cell repertoires in COVID-19. Some clones are missing from TCRdb's copy, which holds only in-frame ones; the method was immunoSEQ multiplex PCR. Of under 200,000 clones in the sample, about 80% were seen once. V was clipped by 6 bases and J by 5 bases; unmatched bases: 9. CDR3 length equals 15 residues. Germline CDR1 is LNHDA and CDR2 is SQIVND (reference sequence). This receptor was identified in a man aged 45-60 years who had recovered from COVID-19. This chain joins TRBV19 and TRBJ2-5; 10 nucleotides align to TRBD2. Sequenced input: PBMCs or T cells enriched from blood (not recorded which). CDR3 amino acids: CASSGFLAGVETQYF. As DNA, the CDR3 is TGTGCCAGTAGCGGGTTTCTAGCGGGGGTGGAGACCCAGTACTTC. Looking up the rest from reference TRBV19 and TRBJ2-5 gives the full variable domain: DGGITQSPKYLFRKEGQNVTLSCEQNLNHDAMYWYRQDPGQGLRLIYYSQIVNDFQKGDIAEGYSVSREKKESFPLTVTSAQKNPTAFYLCASSGFLAGVETQYFGPGTRLLVL.